Shown below are 11 T cell receptor beta chains from a single sample sequenced in a study of vaccination and CD4 T cells after COVID-19. Their antigens remain unidentified. Treatment: approximately 9-day PBMC culture with coronavirus spike peptide pools or control peptides (ViraFEST assay). Cultured CD4+ T cell DNA underwent sequencing with the Oncomine TCR Beta short-read assay. TCRdb independently ran MiXCR on the PCR reads; one entry per CDR3 protein. The sample lists some 22,000 distinct CDR3 sequences, 58% seen once, with around 2.7% in the top ten. The sample consisted of CD4+ T cells from blood, cultured in vitro. These receptors all come from a human donor who had recovered from COVID-19.

This chain joins TRBV11-2 and TRBJ1-2; D is possibly TRBD1 (5 bases). The V gene's germline CDR1 is SGHAT and CDR2 FQNNGV. The V and J ends lost 6 bases and 1 base respectively, with 15 bases between them. The CDR3 runs 15 residues. CDR3 sequence: CASRPKGEVNYGYTF. The DNA for the CDR3 is TGTGCCAGCAGACCAAAAGGGGAGGTTAACTATGGCTACACCTTC.

The chain joins TRBV7-6 to TRBJ2-5; D is tentatively TRBD1 or TRBD2 (5 bases each). V lost 1 base and J lost 0, with 6 bases in between. This CDR3 is built from 14 residues. Per the germline V gene, CDR1 is SGHVS and CDR2 is FNYEAQ. The CDR3 spells CASSLVGHQETQYF. In DNA form, the CDR3 reads TGTGCCAGCAGCTTAGTGGGACACCAAGAGACCCAGTACTTC.

The CDR3 region has the DNA TGTGCCAGCAGTGGCGGTGTCAGTTTGGGCTACACCTTC. This sequence encodes CASSGGVSLGYTF. This chain uses TRBV6-1 with TRBJ1-2; D is uncertain. Deletions cut 4 bases from V and 8 bases from J, with 14 bases between. CDR3 size: 13 residues. CDR1 MNHNS and CDR2 SASEGT come from the germline V gene.

This chain joins TRBV24-1 and TRBJ2-4; TRBD2 matches at 7 bases. Germline CDR1 KGHDR, CDR2 SFDVKD. The CDR3 contains 16 residues. With 5 bases clipped from V and 0 bases from J, the junction kept 6 bases outside the gene matches. CDR3 sequence: CATSARAGLAKNIQYF. CDR3 bases: TGTGCCACCAGTGCCCGAGCGGGGTTAGCCAAAAACATTCAGTACTTC.

This chain uses TRBV27 with TRBJ2-2; D may be TRBD2 (6 bases). V was cut by 10 bases and J by 7 bases, with 28 bases left in between. Germline values: CDR1 MNHEY, CDR2 SMNVEV (reference sequence). This CDR3 is 17 amino acids long. The CDR3 coding sequence is TGTGCCACACGAAAAACCGTCCAGTCTAGCGAAATCGGGGAGCTGTTTTTT. Translation: CATRKTVQSSEIGELFF.

This clonotype was observed a single time. CDR3 amino acids: CASSPKQVPDTQYF. CDR3 DNA: TGTGCCAGCTCACCAAAACAGGTGCCAGATACGCAGTATTTT. The chain couples TRBV18 to TRBJ2-3; D is perhaps TRBD1 (5 bases). Germline V CDR1 and CDR2: KGHSH, LQKENI. Trimming left V 2 bases short and J 4 bases short, with 10 bases between. The CDR3 has 14 residues.

The chain combines TRBV20-1 with TRBJ2-5; perhaps TRBD2 as D (6 bases). Germline CDR1 and CDR2: DFQATT and SNEGSKA (reference sequence). The CDR3 contains 13 residues. Trimming took off 7 bases at V and 5 bases at J, with 17 bases between the two ends. The CDR3 bases are TGCAGTGTTGGGGGAGGAGGTGGGGAGACCCAGTACTTC. The encoded protein is CSVGGGGGETQYF.

This sequence joins TRBV4-3 and TRBJ1-3; no clear D. The CDR3 covers 13 residues. CDR1 is LGHNA, CDR2 YSLEER, per germline. V gave up 3 bases and J gave up 2 bases, with 5 bases separating them. CDR3 nucleotide sequence: TGCGCCAGCAGCCAGGTGCCTGGAAACACCATATATTTT. Its protein is CASSQVPGNTIYF.

This clonotype was recorded a few times. This rearrangement joins TRBV6-2 or TRBV6-3 to TRBJ1-2; D uncertain. V lost 2 bases and J 8 bases, leaving 6 bases between the germline ends. CDR3 size: 11 residues. The germline V gene has CDR1 MNHEY and CDR2 SVGEGT. The CDR3 here is CASSYGRGYTF. In DNA, the CDR3 is TGTGCCAGCAGTTACGGACGCGGCTACACCTTC.

The chain carries TRBV5-4 and TRBJ2-7; perhaps TRBD2 as D (7 bases). The V gene lost 0 bases and the J gene lost 4 bases, with 14 bases spanning the gap. The CDR3 runs 15 residues. Germline V gene lookup returns CDR1 SGHNT and CDR2 YYREEE (reference sequence). CDR3 amino acids: CASSLGEGGRYEQYF. Written as DNA, the CDR3 is TGTGCCAGCAGCTTGGGGGAGGGGGGAAGATACGAGCAGTACTTC.

CDR3 nucleotides: TGTGCCAGCTCACGGCAATCTCCCGGGGAGCTGTTTTTT. It codes for CASSRQSPGELFF. The rearrangement joins TRBV18 to TRBJ2-2; no clear D. The CDR3 is 13 amino acids. Germline CDR1 reads KGHSH; CDR2 reads LQKENI. Trimming left V 4 bases short and J 6 bases short, with 9 bases between.